Sequencing of this T cell receptor (beta chain) was carried out in a study of blood T cell repertoires in COVID-19. Profiled with immunoSEQ multiplex PCR; TCRdb holds only in-frame clones, not every one. Of some 140,000 clones in the sample, 65% to 90% were seen once. V shed 1 base and J 4 bases; nucleotides not matched to a gene: 6. CDR1 and CDR2 (germline): SGHRS, YFSETQ. The CDR3 is made up of 15 amino acids. The V and J genes are TRBV5-1 and TRBJ2-5, with 8 bases lining up with TRBD2. This clonotype was obtained from a woman aged 60-70 years with COVID-19, enrolled during active disease. Sequencing was performed on peripheral blood. The CDR3 spells CASSLSSGRGETQYF. The CDR3 region has the DNA TGCGCCAGCAGCTTGAGCAGCGGGAGAGGAGAGACCCAGTACTTC.